The T cell receptor beta chain under discussion was sequenced for a study of T cells in Graves' hyperthyroidism and ophthalmopathy (dated by TCRdb to between 2017 and 2020). With regard to the full study: Peripheral blood samples were taken at the time of initial diagnosis, prior to any treatment. To identify distinguishing TCR V-J signatures, a discovery cohort of about 100 patients was used, comprising 43 with Graves' ophthalmopathy and some 60 with stable Graves' hyperthyroidism. Whether ophthalmopathy could be predicted prospectively was tested in an independent validation cohort made up of under 20 hyperthyroidism patients plus 17 patients who later progressed to ophthalmopathy. The 100 or so discovery patients were divided at random into training and test sets in a 7:3 ratio. In addition, the study compared T-cell repertoires in thyroid tissue and in blood from about 6 Graves' hyperthyroidism patients. After blood sampling, hyperthyroidism patients were treated with methimazole at a starting dose of 30 mg daily, and ophthalmopathy patients were treated with high-dose intravenous methylprednisolone. According to the paper, TCR Vbeta CDR3 sequencing was carried out on 135 peripheral blood samples, which came from under 50 ophthalmopathy, approximately 78 hyperthyroidism and 17 progressor patients. Overall study outcomes, separate from this receptor: In validation, the model predicted progression to ophthalmopathy with approximately 71% sensitivity and roughly 75% specificity, a median of 6.5 months before onset. Ophthalmopathy was separated from stable hyperthyroidism by a 13 V-J signature model, with 85% to 90% sensitivity and around 81% specificity obtained in cross-validation and 80%/75% obtained in testing. Most expanded thyroid clonotypes (frequency above 0.001) were also detected in blood, suggesting blood repertoires may reflect thyroid immune responses. No statistical method was used to fix the sample size in advance, and group allocation was not hidden from the investigators.

This clonotype was seen a few times. It has no known antigen specificity. Nothing much larger sits one base from this clone, and base qualities are not available. Moderately to severely active disease, a Clinical Activity Score of at least 3, a NOSPECS grade of at least 4, and a duration under 3 months were present in ophthalmopathy patients. Any patient with an uncontrolled infection, another autoimmune disease, pregnancy or lactation was excluded. Diagnoses were established on the basis of clinical symptoms, serum thyroxine and TRAb, thyroid ultrasound, and orbital computed tomography. PBMCs were separated from 10 ml of fresh peripheral blood using Ficoll-Paque density gradient centrifugation. Total RNA was extracted with Trizol reagent, and quality was checked on an Agilent 2100 Bioanalyzer. The TCR beta CDR3 regions were amplified from RNA transcripts. The TCR CDR3 was subjected to a first round of RT-PCR using the HTBI primer set and the Qiagen OneStep RT-PCR kit. The libraries were constructed in a second round of multiplex PCR and then size-selected and purified. Sequencing of the libraries was done on an Illumina HiSeq2000 using paired-end 100 bp reads. In the source study's methods: SOAPnuke was used to process the raw data, with reads discarded if the reads contained adapters or uncalled bases, had a mean Phred below 15, or lacked an exact constant-primer or identifier match. High-quality paired reads were merged with COPE v1.2.5, and unique nucleotide sequences were defined as clonotypes. Clonotypes were aligned to IMGT TRBV, TRBD and TRBJ reference segments using MiTCR v1.1. The analysis was restricted to V-J combinations with a frequency above 0.0001, which together covered 99% to 99.2% of the repertoires. A TCS score was defined as the ratio between F50 (clonal expansion) and ExV (chaos), using BLOSUM62-based TCRdist between CDR3 peptides within each V-J. Welch's t-statistics and random forest reduced around 520 V-J features to roughly 13, which were used in a naive Bayes classifier (R e1071). TCRdb reprocessed the public reads (quality trimming at Q25 with fastp, clone calling with MiXCR) and kept in-frame beta chains. Each record represents a unique CDR3 protein, reported with the most common genes and DNA among its rows. These V and J calls derive from TCRdb rather than the authors' analysis. This sample gives hundreds of thousands of distinct CDR3 sequences in total; roughly 19% of them show up just once. The top ten constitute less than 40% of the sample.

Trimming accounts for 6 bases at V and 0 bases at J, while the number of junction bases matched to no gene is 4. The CDR3, from cysteine to phenylalanine, totals 15 residues. The only DNA kept is the CDR3, 45 bases in frame from the first base. Via the germline V gene (reference sequence), CDR1 is LNHDA and CDR2 SQIVND. The sequencing sample was made of blood. This receptor was taken from a man aged 50 to 60 with Graves' ophthalmopathy. The V and J segments used are TRBV19 and TRBJ2-1; a stretch of 8 junction bases matches TRBD2. DNA sequence: TGTGCCAGTAGCCCCGGGACTAGCTCCTACAATGAGCAGTTCTTC. It encodes CASSPGTSSYNEQFF.